This entry concerns a single TCR beta chain. Under the authors' procedure: From reference gene primer amplification, estimates of nucleated cell counts were derived. Some clones are missing from TCRdb's copy, which holds only in-frame ones; the method was immunoSEQ multiplex PCR. The D gene and trimming were derived from the DNA, and the V and J assignments and clone size from that table. Of about 120,000 clones in the sample, around 84% were seen once. The data originate from a study of blood T cell repertoires in COVID-19. Per germline, CDR1 SGHRS and CDR2 YFSETQ. Between the trimmed V and J ends, which lost 0 bases and 5 bases, there was a span of 4 bases. The CDR3 contains 12 residues.

This clonotype was obtained from a man aged 35-49 years with acute or convalescent COVID-19. Source material: peripheral blood. The gene calls are TRBV5-1 and TRBJ2-3; no firm D call. The DNA for the CDR3 is TGCGCCAGCAGCTTGGCCGTAGATACGCAGTATTTT. It is translated as CASSLAVDTQYF.